This T cell receptor (beta chain) was captured in a study of cytomegalovirus exposure and HLA in healthy donors. Study in general: Tens of millions of unique TCRs, all from HLA-typed donors, were included in an early release of the data.

A remark on this clone: Its antigen is unknown.

The PCR had 60 Vbeta and 13 Jbeta primers. In the source study's methods: The count from a later analysis was about 80 million unique TCR beta chains, around 10 million of them shared. Some clones are missing from TCRdb's copy, which holds only in-frame ones; the method was immunoSEQ multiplex PCR. The V and J calls and clone size come from that table; D and trimming were worked out from the DNA. The sample yields around 150,000 clones, about two thirds seen once. Findings of the study overall: A highly shared variant cluster was judged a likely technical artifact. Testing in vitro showed a few CMV-associated chains specific for CMV antigens.

The ends lost 3 bases at V and 4 bases at J; junction bases unmatched: 2. CDR1 is GTSNPN and CDR2 is SVGIG in the germline V gene (reference sequence). The CDR3 loop spans 12 amino acids. The sample comprised PBMCs. The source of this sequence is a woman aged 40 to 49 in good health and CMV-seronegative. V gene TRBV30 combines with J gene TRBJ1-2; TRBD1 matches 7 bases. DNA for the CDR3: TGTGCCTGGAGGGGACAGTCCTATGGCTACACCTTC. Protein product: CAWRGQSYGYTF.